Each of the 13 T cell receptor beta chains below was sequenced from the same sample in a study of identical twins. TCRdb reanalysed the 5' RACE reads using MiXCR and keeps one entry per CDR3 protein. The sample holds about 720,000 distinct CDR3 sequences, 8.6% seen once. These data were also reused for a study on yellow fever vaccine responses in identical twins.

Sequences were obtained from PBMCs. The receptors were sampled from a young woman in good health.

This clonotype was seen more than once but under ten times. The chain uses TRBV11-2 and TRBJ2-5; the D call may be TRBD1 or TRBD2 (5 bases each). V lost 1 base and J 5 bases, leaving 11 bases between the germline ends. The germline V gene has CDR1 SGHAT and CDR2 FQNNGV. The CDR3 contains 14 residues. The CDR3 nucleotides are TGTGCCAGCAGCTTAGTCCGGGGCCCGGAGACCCAGTACTTC. Encoded protein: CASSLVRGPETQYF.

This clonotype was recorded many times. This chain connects TRBV12-3 or TRBV12-4 to TRBJ2-1; either TRBD1 or TRBD2 may fit D (5 bases each). Trimming removed 7 bases from V and 0 bases from J, with 13 bases in between. This CDR3 contains 15 residues. The CDR3 coding sequence is TGTGCCAGCACCCTTATGAGGGGCTCCTACAATGAGCAGTTCTTC. It translates to CASTLMRGSYNEQFF.

In this sample, this clonotype turned up a few times. The chain has TRBV7-9 and TRBJ2-5; TRBD2 might be the D (5 bases). V lost 2 bases and J lost 5, with 15 bases in between. Per germline, CDR1 SEHNR and CDR2 FQNEAQ (reference sequence). CDR3 size: 15 residues. The CDR3 reads CASSLYSAAEETQYF. The DNA of the CDR3 is TGTGCCAGCAGCTTATATTCAGCGGCTGAGGAGACCCAGTACTTC.

The chain couples TRBV24-1 to TRBJ2-1, with TRBD2 matching over 10 bases. The CDR3 loop spans 14 amino acids. Germline CDR1 and CDR2: KGHDR and SFDVKD. Trimming cost V 5 bases and J 7 bases; bases outside gene matches: 4. CDR3 in amino acids: CATSGAGGFNEQFF. The CDR3 DNA is TGTGCCACCAGTGGAGCGGGAGGGTTTAATGAGCAGTTCTTC.

The chain links TRBV3-1 to TRBJ2-7; TRBD2 agrees at 8 bases. The V and J ends lost 0 bases and 9 bases, in that order; junction bases with no gene match: 10. The germline V gene has CDR1 LGHDT and CDR2 YNNKEL (reference sequence). The CDR3 loop spans 15 amino acids. CDR3 loop: CASSQDFRGGLRQYF. The CDR3, as DNA: TGTGCCAGCAGCCAAGATTTCCGGGGGGGCTTAAGGCAGTACTTC.

This clonotype came up many times. The V gene is TRBV28, the J gene TRBJ2-3, with D hard to call. Germline-derived CDR1 and CDR2 are MDHEN and SYDVKM. The CDR3 extends over 12 amino acids. V lost 9 bases and J 6 bases, leaving 13 bases between the germline ends. CDR3 DNA: TGTGCCAGGTTACCACGGACGGATACGCAGTATTTT. Amino acids: CARLPRTDTQYF.

The chain recombines TRBV11-2 with TRBJ2-3, with 7 positions matching TRBD1. The CDR3 is 20 residues long. Trimming at V came to 3 bases and at J to 0 bases, leaving 18 bases not matched to a gene. CDR1 is SGHAT and CDR2 is FQNNGV in the germline V gene. The DNA of the CDR3 is TGTGCCAGCAGCTTGACCGCCCGGACAGGACGCATCACTAGCACAGATACGCAGTATTTT. This gives the protein CASSLTARTGRITSTDTQYF.

This clonotype was detected many times. J is TRBJ2-1 and V is TRBV27, with 10 bases lining up with TRBD1. The CDR3 covers 15 residues. V lost 10 bases and J lost 8; bases outside the gene matches: 14. The germline CDR1 and CDR2 sequences are MNHEY and SMNVEV (reference sequence). The CDR3 DNA follows: TGTGCCACCAAGGGACGACAGGGGGCTTGGGATGAGCAGTTCTTC. Protein product: CATKGRQGAWDEQFF.

This clonotype was observed a handful of times. The chain employs TRBV20-1 and TRBJ1-1; D is undetermined. Looked up from germline, CDR1 is DFQATT and CDR2 is SNEGSKA (reference sequence). This CDR3 is built from 11 residues. Trimming removed 1 base from V and 5 bases from J, with 5 bases in between. Written as DNA, the CDR3 is TGCAGTGCTAGAGTTCGTACTGAAGCTTTCTTT. Its translation is CSARVRTEAFF.

This clonotype was seen a few times. The J gene is TRBJ2-3, the V gene TRBV11-2; TRBD1 agrees at 9 bases. Germline V gene sequence: CDR1 SGHAT, CDR2 FQNNGV. CDR3 length equals 16 residues. V dropped 0 bases and J dropped 3; count of bases not matched to a gene: 4. The CDR3 protein is CASSLDRGTGTDTQYF. For the CDR3, the DNA is TGTGCCAGCAGCTTAGATCGAGGGACAGGGACAGATACGCAGTATTTT.

This clonotype was seen only a few times. V usage is TRBV20-1 and J usage is TRBJ2-1; D is unclear. Germline lookup yields CDR1 DFQATT and CDR2 SNEGSKA (reference sequence). The CDR3 loop spans 10 amino acids. The V end was cut by 1 base, the J end by 8 bases, with 3 bases between. In nucleotides, the CDR3 is TGCAGTGCTAGAGCCCATGAGCAGTTCTTC. Amino acids: CSARAHEQFF.

This clonotype has at least ten counts. The chain carries TRBV2 and TRBJ1-3, with D possibly TRBD1 on 5 matching bases. Trimming shortened V by 4 bases and J by 0 bases, and 10 bases separated the two germline ends. Germline assignment: CDR1 SNHLY and CDR2 FYNNEI. The CDR3 spans 15 residues. Here the CDR3 reads CASSVTGTSGNTIYF. The CDR3 DNA follows: TGTGCCAGCAGTGTAACAGGAACCTCTGGAAACACCATATATTTT.

The rearrangement joins TRBV12-3 or TRBV12-4 to TRBJ2-2, with 10 bases lining up with TRBD2. V lost 7 bases to trimming and J lost 1 base; unmatched junction nucleotides: 9. This CDR3 contains 17 residues. CDR3 sequence: CASNWRPSGRNTGELFF. CDR3 sequence (DNA): TGTGCCAGCAATTGGCGGCCTAGCGGGAGGAACACCGGGGAGCTGTTTTTT.